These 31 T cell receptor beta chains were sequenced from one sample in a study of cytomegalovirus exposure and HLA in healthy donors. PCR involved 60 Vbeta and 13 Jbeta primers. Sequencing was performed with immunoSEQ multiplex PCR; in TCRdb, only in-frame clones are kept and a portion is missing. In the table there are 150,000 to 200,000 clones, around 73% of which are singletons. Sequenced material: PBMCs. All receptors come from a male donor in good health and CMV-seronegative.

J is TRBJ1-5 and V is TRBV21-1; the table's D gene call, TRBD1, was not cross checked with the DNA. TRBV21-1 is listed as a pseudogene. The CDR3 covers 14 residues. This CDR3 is CASSTQGPNQPQHF. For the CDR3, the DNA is TGTGCCAGCAGCACTCAGGGGCCCAATCAGCCCCAGCATTTT.

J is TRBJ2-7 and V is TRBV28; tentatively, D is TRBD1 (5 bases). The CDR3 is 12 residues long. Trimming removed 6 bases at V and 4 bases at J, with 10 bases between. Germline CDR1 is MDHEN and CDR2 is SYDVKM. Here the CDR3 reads CASRSTAYEQYF. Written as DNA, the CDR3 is TGTGCCAGCAGGTCGACAGCATACGAGCAGTACTTC. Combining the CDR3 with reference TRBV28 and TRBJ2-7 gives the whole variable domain DVKVTQSSRYLVKRTGEKVFLECVQDMDHENMFWYRQDPGLGLRLIYFSYDVKMKEKGDIPEGYSVSREKKERFSLILESASTNQTSMYLCASRSTAYEQYFGPGTRLTVT.

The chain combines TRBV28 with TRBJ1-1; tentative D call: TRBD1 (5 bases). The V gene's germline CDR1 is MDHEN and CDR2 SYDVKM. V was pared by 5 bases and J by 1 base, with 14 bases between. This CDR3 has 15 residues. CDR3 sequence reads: CASSVTPGGNTEAFF. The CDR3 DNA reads TGTGCCAGCAGTGTCACCCCGGGGGGGAACACTGAAGCTTTCTTT.

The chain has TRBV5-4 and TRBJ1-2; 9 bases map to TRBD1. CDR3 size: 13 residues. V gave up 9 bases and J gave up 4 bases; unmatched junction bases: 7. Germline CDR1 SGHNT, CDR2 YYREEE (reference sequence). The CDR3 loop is CATKTGGGYGYTF. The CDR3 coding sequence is TGTGCCACAAAGACAGGGGGAGGCTATGGCTACACCTTC.

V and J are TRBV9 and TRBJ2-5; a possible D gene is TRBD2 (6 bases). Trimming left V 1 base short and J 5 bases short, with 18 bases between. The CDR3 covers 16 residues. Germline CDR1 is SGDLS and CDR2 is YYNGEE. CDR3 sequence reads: CASSVSPTGDGETQYF. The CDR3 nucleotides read TGTGCCAGCAGCGTATCCCCTACGGGAGATGGGGAGACCCAGTACTTC. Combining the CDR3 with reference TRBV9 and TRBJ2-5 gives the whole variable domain DSGVTQTPKHLITATGQRVTLRCSPRSGDLSVYWYQQSLDQGLQFLIQYYNGEERAKGNILERFSAQQFPDLHSELNLSSLELGDSALYFCASSVSPTGDGETQYFGPGTRLLVL.

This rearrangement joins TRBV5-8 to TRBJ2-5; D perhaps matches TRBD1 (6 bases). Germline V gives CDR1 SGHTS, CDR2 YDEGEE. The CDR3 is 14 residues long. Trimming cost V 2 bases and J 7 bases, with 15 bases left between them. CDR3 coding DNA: TGTGCCAGCAGCTTTTCCGGGACAAAGGGGACCCAGTACTTC. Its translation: CASSFSGTKGTQYF.

Written as DNA, the CDR3 is TGCAGCGTTGAAGACAGGGGGTCCACAGATACGCAGTATTTT. Translation: CSVEDRGSTDTQYF. This chain connects TRBV29-1 to TRBJ2-3; 7 bases match TRBD1. This CDR3 is built from 14 residues. Germline loops: CDR1 SQVTM, CDR2 ANQGSEA. V trimming: 0 bases; J trimming: 2 bases; junction bases outside the gene matches: 2.

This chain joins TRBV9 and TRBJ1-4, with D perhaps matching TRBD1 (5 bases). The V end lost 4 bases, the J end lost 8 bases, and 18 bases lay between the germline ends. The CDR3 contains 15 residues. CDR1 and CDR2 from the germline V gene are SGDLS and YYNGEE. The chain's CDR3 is CASSQGGASREKLFF. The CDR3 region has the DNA TGTGCCAGCAGCCAAGGAGGGGCCTCTAGGGAAAAACTGTTTTTT.

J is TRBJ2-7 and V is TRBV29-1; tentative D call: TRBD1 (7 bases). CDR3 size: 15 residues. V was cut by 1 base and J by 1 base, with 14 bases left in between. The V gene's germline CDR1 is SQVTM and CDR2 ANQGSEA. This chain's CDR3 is CSVEGRQGGSYEQYF. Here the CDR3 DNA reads TGCAGCGTTGAAGGGCGGCAGGGGGGATCCTACGAGCAGTACTTC.

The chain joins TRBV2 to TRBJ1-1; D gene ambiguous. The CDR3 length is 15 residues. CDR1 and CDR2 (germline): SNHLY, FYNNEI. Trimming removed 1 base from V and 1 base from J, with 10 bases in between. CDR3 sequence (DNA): TGTGCCAGCAGTGAAGTCCAGAACAGGAACACTGAAGCTTTCTTT. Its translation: CASSEVQNRNTEAFF.

The CDR3 DNA reads as TGTGCCAGCAACGGACTTTTGAGCGATGAGCAGTTCTTC. Its translation is CASNGLLSDEQFF. The chain combines TRBV9 with TRBJ2-1; D perhaps matches TRBD2 (5 bases). The CDR3 sequence is 13 residues long. Germline CDR1 is SGDLS and CDR2 is YYNGEE. V was shortened by 6 bases and J by 8 bases, with 15 bases between the two germline ends.

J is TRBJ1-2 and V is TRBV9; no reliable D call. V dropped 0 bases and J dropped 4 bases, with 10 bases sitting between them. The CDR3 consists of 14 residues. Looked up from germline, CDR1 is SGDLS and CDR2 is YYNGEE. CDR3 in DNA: TGTGCCAGCAGCGTAGACCTGGGCTCCTATGGCTACACCTTC. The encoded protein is CASSVDLGSYGYTF.

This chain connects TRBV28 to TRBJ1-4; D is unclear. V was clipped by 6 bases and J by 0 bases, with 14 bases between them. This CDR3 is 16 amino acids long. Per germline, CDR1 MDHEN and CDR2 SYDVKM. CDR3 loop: CASSPRGVATNEKLFF. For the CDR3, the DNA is TGTGCCAGCAGCCCACGGGGAGTTGCAACTAATGAAAAACTGTTTTTT.

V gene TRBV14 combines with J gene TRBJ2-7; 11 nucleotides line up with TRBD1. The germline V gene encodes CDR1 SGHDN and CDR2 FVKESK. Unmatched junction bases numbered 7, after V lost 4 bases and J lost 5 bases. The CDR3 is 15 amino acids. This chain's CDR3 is CASSLRTGGVNEQYF. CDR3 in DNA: TGTGCCAGCAGCCTCCGGACAGGGGGCGTCAACGAGCAGTACTTC.

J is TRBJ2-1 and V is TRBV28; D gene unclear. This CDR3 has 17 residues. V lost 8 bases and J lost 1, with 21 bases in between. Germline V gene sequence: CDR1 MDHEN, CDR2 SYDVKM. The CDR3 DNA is TGTGCCAGCTCCCGACTCCCTGTTAGTGGTTCCTACAATGAGCAGTTCTTC. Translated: CASSRLPVSGSYNEQFF.

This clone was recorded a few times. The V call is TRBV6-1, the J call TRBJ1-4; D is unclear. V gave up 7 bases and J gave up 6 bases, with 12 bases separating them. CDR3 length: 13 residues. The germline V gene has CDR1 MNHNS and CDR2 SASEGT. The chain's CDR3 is CASNAGEHEKLFF. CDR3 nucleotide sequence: TGTGCCAGCAATGCGGGAGAACATGAAAAACTGTTTTTT.

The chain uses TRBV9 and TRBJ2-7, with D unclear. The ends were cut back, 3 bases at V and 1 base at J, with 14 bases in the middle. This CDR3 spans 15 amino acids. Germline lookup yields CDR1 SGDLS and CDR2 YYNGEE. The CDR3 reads CASSEFGRLSYEQYF. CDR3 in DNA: TGTGCCAGCAGCGAGTTTGGAAGACTGTCCTACGAGCAGTACTTC. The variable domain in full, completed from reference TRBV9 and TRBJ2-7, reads DSGVTQTPKHLITATGQRVTLRCSPRSGDLSVYWYQQSLDQGLQFLIQYYNGEERAKGNILERFSAQQFPDLHSELNLSSLELGDSALYFCASSEFGRLSYEQYFGPGTRLTVT.

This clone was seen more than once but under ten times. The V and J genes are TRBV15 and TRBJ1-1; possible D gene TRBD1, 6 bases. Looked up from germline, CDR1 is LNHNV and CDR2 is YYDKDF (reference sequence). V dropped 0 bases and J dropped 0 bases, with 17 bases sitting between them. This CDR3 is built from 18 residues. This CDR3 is CATSRDRVTGSVNTEAFF. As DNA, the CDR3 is TGTGCCACCAGCAGAGATCGCGTCACAGGGTCCGTGAACACTGAAGCTTTCTTT.

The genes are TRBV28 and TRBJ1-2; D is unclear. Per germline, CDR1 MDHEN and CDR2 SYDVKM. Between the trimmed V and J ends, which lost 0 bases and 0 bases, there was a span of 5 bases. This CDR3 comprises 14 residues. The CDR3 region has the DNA TGTGCCAGCAGTTTATGGGGAGCTAACTATGGCTACACCTTC. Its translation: CASSLWGANYGYTF.

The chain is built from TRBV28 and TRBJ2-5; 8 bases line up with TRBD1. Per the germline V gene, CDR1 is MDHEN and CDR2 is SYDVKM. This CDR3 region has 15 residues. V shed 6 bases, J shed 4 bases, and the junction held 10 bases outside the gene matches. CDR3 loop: CASRDLDRAGETQYF. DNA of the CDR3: TGTGCCAGCAGAGACCTGGACAGGGCTGGAGAGACCCAGTACTTC.

CDR3: CASRGGRGVTEAFF. As DNA, the CDR3 is TGTGCCAGCAGGGGGGGTCGGGGCGTGACTGAAGCTTTCTTT. The chain recombines TRBV28 with TRBJ1-1; tentative D call: TRBD1 (5 bases). The CDR3 sequence is 14 residues long. The V gene's germline CDR1 is MDHEN and CDR2 SYDVKM. V was pared by 6 bases and J by 5 bases, with 16 bases between. The variable domain in full, completed from reference TRBV28 and TRBJ1-1, reads DVKVTQSSRYLVKRTGEKVFLECVQDMDHENMFWYRQDPGLGLRLIYFSYDVKMKEKGDIPEGYSVSREKKERFSLILESASTNQTSMYLCASRGGRGVTEAFFGQGTRLTVV.

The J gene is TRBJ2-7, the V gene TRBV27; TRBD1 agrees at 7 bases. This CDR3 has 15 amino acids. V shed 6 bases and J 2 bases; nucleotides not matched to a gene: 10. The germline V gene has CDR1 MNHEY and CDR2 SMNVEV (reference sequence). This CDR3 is CASSPPGTVTYEQYF. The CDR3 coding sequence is TGTGCCAGCAGCCCCCCCGGGACAGTAACCTACGAGCAGTACTTC.

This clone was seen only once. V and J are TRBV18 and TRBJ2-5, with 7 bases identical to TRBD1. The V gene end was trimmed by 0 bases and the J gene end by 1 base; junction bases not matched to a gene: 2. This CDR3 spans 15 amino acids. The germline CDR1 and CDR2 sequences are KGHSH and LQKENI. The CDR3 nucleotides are TGTGCCAGCTCACCACCTTGGACAGGCCAAGAGACCCAGTACTTC. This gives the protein CASSPPWTGQETQYF.

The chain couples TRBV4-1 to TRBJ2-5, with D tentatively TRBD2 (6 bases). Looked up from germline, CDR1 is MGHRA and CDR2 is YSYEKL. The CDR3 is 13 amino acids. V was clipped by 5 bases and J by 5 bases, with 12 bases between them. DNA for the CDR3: TGCGCCAGCAGCTTAGGGACTCTGGAGACCCAGTACTTC. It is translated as CASSLGTLETQYF.

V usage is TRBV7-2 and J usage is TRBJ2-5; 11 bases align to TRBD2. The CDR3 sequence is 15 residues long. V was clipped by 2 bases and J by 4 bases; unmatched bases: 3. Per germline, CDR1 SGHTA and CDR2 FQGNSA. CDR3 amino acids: CASSLYSGGAETQYF. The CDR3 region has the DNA TGTGCCAGCAGCTTATATAGCGGGGGGGCAGAGACCCAGTACTTC.

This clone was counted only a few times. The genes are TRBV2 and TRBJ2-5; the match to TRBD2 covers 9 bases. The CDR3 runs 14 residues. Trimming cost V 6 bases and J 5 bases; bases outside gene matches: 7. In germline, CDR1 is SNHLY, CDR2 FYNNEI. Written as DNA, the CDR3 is TGTGCCAGCAGCGGAAGGCGGGGGGGCGAGACCCAGTACTTC. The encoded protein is CASSGRRGGETQYF.

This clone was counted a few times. CDR3 amino acids: CASSPNEYTEAFF. CDR3 coding DNA: TGCGCCAGCAGCCCGAACGAGTATACTGAAGCTTTCTTT. V gene TRBV5-1 combines with J gene TRBJ1-1; unclear D gene. This CDR3 spans 13 amino acids. V gave up 4 bases and J gave up 5 bases, with 12 bases separating them. Germline CDR1 SGHRS, CDR2 YFSETQ. The full variable domain, its missing parts supplied by reference TRBV5-1 and TRBJ1-1, is KAGVTQTPRYLIKTRGQQVTLSCSPISGHRSVSWYQQTPGQGLQFLFEYFSETQRNKGNFPGRFSGRQFSNSRSEMNVSTLELGDSALYLCASSPNEYTEAFFGQGTRLTVV.

The CDR3 nucleotides read TGTGCCACCTGGAGCGGGGTGAGCACAGATACGCAGTATTTT. Its protein product is CATWSGVSTDTQYF. V usage is TRBV7-3 and J usage is TRBJ2-3; 7 bases are shared with TRBD2. The V and J ends lost 10 bases and 0 bases, in that order; junction bases with no gene match: 7. The length of the CDR3 is 14 residues. Germline V gives CDR1 SGHTA, CDR2 FQGTGA.

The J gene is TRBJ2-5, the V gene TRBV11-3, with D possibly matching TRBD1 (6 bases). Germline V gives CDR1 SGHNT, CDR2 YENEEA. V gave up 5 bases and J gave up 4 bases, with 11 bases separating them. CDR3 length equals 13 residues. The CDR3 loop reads CASSTGLPETQYF. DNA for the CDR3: TGTGCCAGCAGCACAGGGCTTCCAGAGACCCAGTACTTC.

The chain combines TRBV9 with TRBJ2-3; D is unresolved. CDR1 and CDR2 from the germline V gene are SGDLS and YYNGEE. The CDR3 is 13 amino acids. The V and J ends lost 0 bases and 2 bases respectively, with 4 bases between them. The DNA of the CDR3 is TGTGCCAGCAGCGTAGCCATCACAGATACGCAGTATTTT. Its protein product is CASSVAITDTQYF.

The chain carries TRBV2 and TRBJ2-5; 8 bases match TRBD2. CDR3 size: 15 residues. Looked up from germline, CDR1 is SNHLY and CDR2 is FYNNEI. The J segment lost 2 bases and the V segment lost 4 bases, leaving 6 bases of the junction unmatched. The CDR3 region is CASSVGGLVQETQYF. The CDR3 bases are TGTGCCAGCAGTGTTGGGGGACTAGTGCAAGAGACCCAGTACTTC.